These T cell receptor beta chains were read from a single sample in a study of blood T cell repertoires in COVID-19. Sequencing used immunoSEQ multiplex PCR; TCRdb keeps in-frame clones, though not all of them. The table records approximately 290,000 clones, 85% to 90% of them present only once. The sample comprised peripheral blood. These receptors all come from a man aged 30 to 39 with acute or convalescent COVID-19. CDR3s include the opening cysteine and the closing phenylalanine or tryptophan. A D gene is named only where the DNA matches it firmly. Expanded clones get a size class; other rows say once, few or many, or leave the size out.

CDR3	DNA	J	size	V	D
CASSYTADTIYF	TGTGCCAGCAGCTATACAGCAGACACCATATATTTT	TRBJ1-3	NA	TRBV7-9	NA
CASSSETTGKYEQYF	TGTGCCAGCAGTTCTGAAACGACAGGGAAATACGAGCAGTACTTC	TRBJ2-7	NA	TRBV28	TRBD1
CASSWWDRDLNTEAFF	TGTGCCAGCAGCTGGTGGGACAGGGACTTGAACACTGAAGCTTTCTTT	TRBJ1-1	NA	TRBV5-6	TRBD1
CASSAQTGAWEQFF	TGTGCCAGTAGTGCCCAGACAGGGGCGTGGGAGCAGTTCTTC	TRBJ2-1	NA	TRBV19	TRBD1
CASSPTVAGEGDEQFF	TGCGCCAGCAGTCCGACTGTAGCAGGAGAGGGAGATGAGCAGTTCTTC	TRBJ2-1	NA	TRBV4-1	NA
CASSYDEQAAEQYF	TGTGCCAGCAGTTACGATGAACAGGCCGCCGAGCAGTACTTC	TRBJ2-7	NA	TRBV6-5	NA
CASSIEPTGGDTQYF	TGTGCCAGTAGTATAGAGCCGACAGGGGGAGATACGCAGTATTTT	TRBJ2-3	NA	TRBV19	TRBD1
CASNTRLAGETQYF	TGTGCCAGCAATACACGACTAGCGGGAGAGACCCAGTACTTC	TRBJ2-5	NA	TRBV2	TRBD2
CATAEVGQGEQDTQYF	TGTGCCACAGCAGAGGTGGGACAGGGGGAACAAGATACGCAGTATTTT	TRBJ2-3	NA	TRBV6-6	TRBD1
CASSYRDRDGYTF	TGTGCCAGCAGTTACAGGGACAGGGATGGCTACACCTTC	TRBJ1-2	once	TRBV6-5	TRBD1
CASSQDYESGQFKAFF	TGCGCCAGCAGCCAAGATTATGAATCGGGACAGTTTAAAGCTTTCTTT	TRBJ1-1	NA	TRBV4-1	TRBD1
CAWGGQGDDGYTF	TGTGCCTGGGGGGGACAGGGGGACGATGGCTACACCTTC	TRBJ1-2	NA	TRBV30	TRBD1
CASSLGTGGAGYTF	TGTGCCAGCAGCCTCGGGACAGGGGGCGCGGGCTACACCTTC	TRBJ1-2	NA	TRBV2	TRBD1
CASSPQRGGGYTF	TGCGCCAGCAGCCCCCAAAGGGGCGGAGGCTACACCTTC	TRBJ1-2	once	TRBV5-1	NA
CASTGGSYNSPLHF	TGTGCCAGCACGGGGGGATCCTATAATTCACCCCTCCACTTT	TRBJ1-6	NA	TRBV27	NA